This TCR beta chain came from a study of blood T cell repertoires in COVID-19. This clone was counted once. Clones were sequenced by immunoSEQ multiplex PCR, and TCRdb holds only the in-frame ones, with some missing. The repertoire includes some 150,000 clones, 84% of them detected once, and roughly 4.8% sits in the top ten. V lost 5 bases to trimming and J lost 0 bases, with 7 bases between them. Germline V gene data show CDR1 as MNHEY and CDR2 as SVGEGT. CDR3 length equals 13 residues. V gene TRBV6-2 or TRBV6-3 combines with J gene TRBJ1-1, with a tentative D call TRBD1 (5 bases). Sequencing input: peripheral blood. The TCR was taken from a human donor in a cohort sampled during active COVID-19. The DNA of the CDR3 is TGTGCCAGCAGTGACAGTTTGAACACTGAAGCTTTCTTT. It translates to CASSDSLNTEAFF.